This TCR beta chain came from a study of T cell repertoires in cytomegalovirus infection. Study in general: It was the public TCR beta signatures that indicated both CMV infection and matching HLA type. Notes on the study in general: HLA-C-restricted TCR beta clonotypes specific for CMV led the ex vivo response. Carriers of CMV and the relevant HLA type were discriminated by public TCR beta frequency.

Germline-derived CDR1 and CDR2 are MNHNS and SASEGT. Deletions cut 7 bases from V and 4 bases from J, with 16 bases between. CDR3 length equals 14 residues. TCRdb re-derived calls from the reads in MiXCR, one entry per CDR3 protein. The sample has roughly 180,000 distinct CDR3 sequences, over 25% seen once. Points on this clonotype: Its target is not known.

This rearrangement joins TRBV6-1 to TRBJ1-2; the D is unclear. The clonotype was recovered from a human donor in good health (CMV status not recorded). Some clones in this sample may be carry-over from other donors' samples. The sample comprised PBMCs. The CDR3 DNA follows: TGTGCCAGCATTTCGTCACGGCCCCCCTATGGCTACACCTTC. It translates to CASISSRPPYGYTF.